What follows are 19 T cell receptor beta chains derived from one specimen sequenced in a study of CD8+ T cells in alopecia areata. Isolated RNA was reverse transcribed into cDNA used as the sequencing template. TCRdb's copy holds only in-frame clones and misses some; the assay was immunoSEQ multiplex PCR. The sample gives approximately 280,000 clones, roughly 50% of which show up once; more than 1.5% is in the top ten. Treatment noted: oral pan-JAK inhibitor, 5-10 mg twice daily. The sample consisted of CD4+ T cells sorted from blood, taken at week 24, from a patient treated with tofacitinib. The receptors were gathered from a human donor with alopecia areata.

V is TRBV29-1 and J is TRBJ2-7; 8 nucleotides line up with TRBD1. The germline V gene has CDR1 SQVTM and CDR2 ANQGSEA. The CDR3 contains 14 residues. Trimming at V came to 3 bases and at J to 2 bases, leaving 6 bases not matched to a gene. The CDR3 sequence is CSVDFGQGTYEQYF. For the CDR3, the DNA is TGCAGCGTTGACTTTGGACAGGGCACCTACGAGCAGTACTTC.

In DNA form, the CDR3 reads TGCGCCAGCAGCTCCTTATCGACAGGGGACGGTGGCTACACCTTC. Its translation: CASSSLSTGDGGYTF. The J gene is TRBJ1-2, the V gene TRBV5-1, with 8 positions matching TRBD1. Germline values: CDR1 SGHRS, CDR2 YFSETQ. V trimming: 3 bases; J trimming: 7 bases; junction bases outside the gene matches: 11. CDR3 length: 15 residues. The full variable domain, its missing parts supplied by reference TRBV5-1 and TRBJ1-2, is KAGVTQTPRYLIKTRGQQVTLSCSPISGHRSVSWYQQTPGQGLQFLFEYFSETQRNKGNFPGRFSGRQFSNSRSEMNVSTLELGDSALYLCASSSLSTGDGGYTFGSGTRLTVV.

The chain links TRBV11-2 to TRBJ1-2; D gene uncertain. The germline V and J ends were trimmed by 2 bases and 4 bases, with 14 bases remaining between them. There are 15 residues in the CDR3. Germline CDR1 and CDR2: SGHAT and FQNNGV. The CDR3 DNA reads TGTGCCAGCAGCTTAAGGCCGGCGGGGTTCTATGGCTACACCTTC. Amino acids: CASSLRPAGFYGYTF.

This clone was seen more than once but under ten times. The chain employs TRBV11-2 and TRBJ1-2, with 9 bases lining up with TRBD1. The germline V gene encodes CDR1 SGHAT and CDR2 FQNNGV. The CDR3 is 15 amino acids. V trimming: 4 bases; J trimming: 8 bases; junction bases outside the gene matches: 11. For the CDR3, the DNA is TGTGCCAGCAGCTGGGGACAGGGAAGTGCGGCCGGCTACACCTTC. Translated, it gives CASSWGQGSAAGYTF.

The chain has TRBV2 and TRBJ1-2, with 9 nucleotides matching TRBD1. The CDR3 consists of 13 residues. J gave up 7 bases and V 6 bases, and 6 bases lay outside the gene matches. Germline V gives CDR1 SNHLY, CDR2 FYNNEI. CDR3 coding DNA: TGTGCCAGCAGACCCGACAGGGGGTCTGGCTACACCTTC. This sequence encodes CASRPDRGSGYTF.

The gene calls are TRBV7-2 and TRBJ2-2, with D uncertain. Trimming removed 3 bases from V and 3 bases from J, with 2 bases in between. The CDR3 has 12 amino acids. Germline-derived CDR1 and CDR2 are SGHTA and FQGNSA. The CDR3 region is CASSFDTGELFF. As DNA, the CDR3 is TGTGCCAGCAGCTTCGACACCGGGGAGCTGTTTTTT.

The chain employs TRBV30 and TRBJ1-2, with D unresolved. The germline V gene has CDR1 GTSNPN and CDR2 SVGIG (reference sequence). V was trimmed by 5 bases and J by 3 bases, leaving 10 bases between them. The CDR3 contains 12 residues. CDR3 nucleotides: TGTGCCTGGGGACCCGGGCACTATGGCTACACCTTC. Translating gives CAWGPGHYGYTF. The full variable domain, rest sourced from reference TRBV30 and TRBJ1-2, is SQTIHQWPATLVQPVGSPLSLECTVEGTSNPNLYWYRQAAGRGLQLLFYSVGIGQISSEVPQNLSASRPQDRQFILSSKKLLLSDSGFYLCAWGPGHYGYTFGSGTRLTVV.

This clone was seen a few times. The chain uses TRBV13 and TRBJ2-7, with 7 bases lining up with TRBD1. V lost 0 bases, J lost 0 bases, and 8 bases stayed unmatched. Germline-derived CDR1 and CDR2 are PRHDT and FYEKMQ (reference sequence). The CDR3 length is 17 residues. The CDR3 DNA sequence: TGTGCCAGCAGCTTAGGCCTAATAGGACAGGCCTCCTACGAGCAGTACTTC. It yields the protein CASSLGLIGQASYEQYF.

This clone was counted once. The J gene is TRBJ2-7, the V gene TRBV29-1; 8 bases match TRBD2. The length of the CDR3 is 14 residues. CDR1 SQVTM and CDR2 ANQGSEA come from the germline V gene. V shed 5 bases and J 0 bases; nucleotides not matched to a gene: 6. The CDR3 here is CSVQGLAGSYEQYF. CDR3 nucleotide sequence: TGCAGCGTTCAAGGGCTAGCGGGCTCCTACGAGCAGTACTTC.

The V call is TRBV2, the J call TRBJ2-6; D call uncertain. The V end was cut by 6 bases, the J end by 3 bases, with 21 bases between. The CDR3 sequence is 18 residues long. Germline V gene lookup returns CDR1 SNHLY and CDR2 FYNNEI. The CDR3 region has the DNA TGTGCCAGCAGGGCTTCTTACAGAAACCCCTTTGGGGCCAACGTCCTGACTTTC. The encoded protein is CASRASYRNPFGANVLTF.

This clone came up once. The V gene is TRBV25-1, the J gene TRBJ1-3; D not resolved. Trimming cost V 2 bases and J 10 bases, with 3 bases left between them. Germline values: CDR1 MGHDK, CDR2 SYGVNS. The CDR3 runs 10 residues. The CDR3 bases are TGTGCCAGCAGTGAACGAACCATATATTTT. It is translated as CASSERTIYF.

This clone was seen only a few times. The chain links TRBV7-2 to TRBJ2-3; TRBD2 is a possible D gene (6 bases). Germline V lookup: CDR1 SGHTA, CDR2 FQGNSA. Trimming pared 5 bases from V and 2 bases from J, leaving 14 bases between. The CDR3 runs to 15 residues. CDR3 region: CASSLVSGFTDTQYF. In nucleotides, the CDR3 is TGTGCCAGCAGCCTCGTAAGCGGGTTCACAGATACGCAGTATTTT.

The chain's CDR3 is CASSSNAGGELFF. The CDR3 nucleotides are TGTGCCAGCAGCTCAAACGCGGGGGGGGAGCTGTTTTTT. This chain joins TRBV7-6 and TRBJ2-2, with D maybe TRBD2 (6 bases). The CDR3 totals 13 residues. From germline, CDR1 is SGHVS and CDR2 FNYEAQ. Trimming removed 4 bases at V and 8 bases at J, with 11 bases between.

The CDR3 spells CAWSSNAYNSPLHF. The CDR3 coding sequence is TGTGCCTGGAGTTCTAATGCCTATAATTCACCCCTCCACTTT. The V call is TRBV30, the J call TRBJ1-6; unclear D gene. Looked up from germline, CDR1 is GTSNPN and CDR2 is SVGIG (reference sequence). The CDR3 sequence is 14 residues long. The V end was cut by 2 bases, the J end by 2 bases, with 7 bases between.

The chain links TRBV18 to TRBJ2-5; the D gene could be TRBD1 or TRBD2 (5 bases each). Germline V gene sequence: CDR1 KGHSH, CDR2 LQKENI. The CDR3 spans 16 residues. V was cut by 3 bases and J by 1 base, with 15 bases left in between. CDR3 sequence reads: CASSPWQGRGQETQYF. The CDR3 nucleotides read TGTGCCAGCTCACCGTGGCAGGGACGGGGCCAAGAGACCCAGTACTTC. Full variable domain (missing parts from reference TRBV18 and TRBJ2-5): NAGVMQNPRHLVRRRGQEARLRCSPMKGHSHVYWYRQLPEEGLKFMVYLQKENIIDESGMPKERFSAEFPKEGPSILRIQQVVRGDSAAYFCASSPWQGRGQETQYFGPGTRLLVL.

This clone was detected only a few times. This chain links TRBV9 with TRBJ2-1; D is undetermined. V dropped 0 bases and J dropped 9 bases, with 10 bases sitting between them. CDR1 SGDLS and CDR2 YYNGEE come from the germline V gene. The CDR3 spans 13 residues. CDR3 nucleotides: TGTGCCAGCAGCGTAGAGTTGGACCTTGAGCAGTTCTTC. Amino acid sequence: CASSVELDLEQFF. Combining the CDR3 with reference TRBV9 and TRBJ2-1 gives the whole variable domain DSGVTQTPKHLITATGQRVTLRCSPRSGDLSVYWYQQSLDQGLQFLIQYYNGEERAKGNILERFSAQQFPDLHSELNLSSLELGDSALYFCASSVELDLEQFFGPGTRLTVL.

The genes are TRBV27 and TRBJ1-2; D possibly corresponds to TRBD1 (6 bases). Germline V gives CDR1 MNHEY, CDR2 SMNVEV (reference sequence). This CDR3 is built from 13 residues. Between the trimmed V and J ends, which lost 9 bases and 5 bases, there was a span of 16 bases. The CDR3 nucleotides read TGTGCCAGTGAACAGGGCGATCATTATGGCTACACCTTC. This translates into CASEQGDHYGYTF.

As to this clone: At one boundary the junction diverges from the germline segment, which might be a read error. Different DNA sequences within this sample yield the same CDR3. The rearrangement links TRBV29-1 to TRBJ1-1; 7 nucleotides line up with TRBD1. The CDR3 totals 14 residues. The V gene's germline CDR1 is SQVTM and CDR2 ANQGSEA. As DNA, the CDR3 is TGCAGCGTCGAAGATCCAGGGGGGAACACTGAAGCTTTCTTT. Protein product: CSVEDPGGNTEAFF.

This clone came up a few times. V gene TRBV28 combines with J gene TRBJ2-7; 13 nucleotides align to TRBD2. The junction had 9 bases not matched to a gene; V was cut back by 8 bases and J by 5 bases. This CDR3 has 15 residues. CDR1 is MDHEN, CDR2 SYDVKM, per germline. The CDR3 DNA follows: TGTGCCAGCCAACGGCCGGGACTAGCGGGGAACGAGCAGTACTTC. Its translation: CASQRPGLAGNEQYF. Using reference TRBV28 and TRBJ2-7 for the parts outside the CDR3, the full variable domain is DVKVTQSSRYLVKRTGEKVFLECVQDMDHENMFWYRQDPGLGLRLIYFSYDVKMKEKGDIPEGYSVSREKKERFSLILESASTNQTSMYLCASQRPGLAGNEQYFGPGTRLTVT.